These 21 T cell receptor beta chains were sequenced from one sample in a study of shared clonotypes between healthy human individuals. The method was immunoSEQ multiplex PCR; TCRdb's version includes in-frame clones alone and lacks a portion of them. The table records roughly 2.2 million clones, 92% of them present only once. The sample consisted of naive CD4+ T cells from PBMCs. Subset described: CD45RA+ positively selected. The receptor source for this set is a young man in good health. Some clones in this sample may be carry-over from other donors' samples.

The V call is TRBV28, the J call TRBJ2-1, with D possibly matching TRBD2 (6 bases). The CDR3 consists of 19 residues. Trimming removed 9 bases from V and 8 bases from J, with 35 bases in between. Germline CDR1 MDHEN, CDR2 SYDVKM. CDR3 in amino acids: CASPPVGYFPEGPDHEQFF. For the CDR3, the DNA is TGTGCCAGTCCGCCAGTTGGCTATTTTCCGGAGGGCCCGGACCATGAGCAGTTCTTC.

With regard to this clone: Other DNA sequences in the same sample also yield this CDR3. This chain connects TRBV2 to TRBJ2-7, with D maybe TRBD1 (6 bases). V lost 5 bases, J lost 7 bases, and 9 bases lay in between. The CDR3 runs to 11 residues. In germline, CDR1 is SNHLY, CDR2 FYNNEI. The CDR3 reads CASSYRDEQYF. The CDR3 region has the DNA TGTGCCAGCAGTTACAGGGATGAGCAGTACTTC.

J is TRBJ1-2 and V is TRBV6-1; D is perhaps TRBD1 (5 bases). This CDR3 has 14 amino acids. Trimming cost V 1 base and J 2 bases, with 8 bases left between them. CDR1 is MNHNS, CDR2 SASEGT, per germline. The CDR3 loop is CASSEVYRNYGYTF. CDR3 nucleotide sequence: TGTGCCAGCAGTGAAGTGTACAGGAACTATGGCTACACCTTC.

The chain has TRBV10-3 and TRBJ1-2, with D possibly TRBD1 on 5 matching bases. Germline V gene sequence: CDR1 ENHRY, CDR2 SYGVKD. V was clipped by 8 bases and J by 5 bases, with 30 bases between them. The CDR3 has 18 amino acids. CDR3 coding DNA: TGTGCCATCCCTGGTGGGGGTGCAGCTGGAACTCCTTGGTATGGCTACACCTTC. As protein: CAIPGGGAAGTPWYGYTF.

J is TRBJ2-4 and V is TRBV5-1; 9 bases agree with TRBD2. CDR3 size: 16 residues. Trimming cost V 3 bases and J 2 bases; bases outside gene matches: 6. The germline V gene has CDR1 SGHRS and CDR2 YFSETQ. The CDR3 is CASSSLAGVTKNIQYF. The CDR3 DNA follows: TGCGCCAGCAGCTCGTTAGCGGGAGTAACCAAAAACATTCAGTACTTC.

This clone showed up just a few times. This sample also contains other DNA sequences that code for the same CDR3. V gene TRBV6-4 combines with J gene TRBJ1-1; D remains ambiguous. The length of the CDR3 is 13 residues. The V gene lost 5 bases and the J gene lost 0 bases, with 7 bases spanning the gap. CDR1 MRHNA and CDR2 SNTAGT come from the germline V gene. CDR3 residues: CASSTEMNTEAFF. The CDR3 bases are TGTGCCAGCAGTACAGAAATGAACACTGAAGCTTTCTTT.

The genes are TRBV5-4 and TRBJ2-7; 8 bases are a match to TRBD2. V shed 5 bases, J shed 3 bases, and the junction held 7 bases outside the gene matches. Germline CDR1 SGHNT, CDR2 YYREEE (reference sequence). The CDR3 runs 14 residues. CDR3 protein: CASRDGAGDYEQYF. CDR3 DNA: TGTGCCAGCAGGGATGGAGCGGGGGACTACGAGCAGTACTTC.

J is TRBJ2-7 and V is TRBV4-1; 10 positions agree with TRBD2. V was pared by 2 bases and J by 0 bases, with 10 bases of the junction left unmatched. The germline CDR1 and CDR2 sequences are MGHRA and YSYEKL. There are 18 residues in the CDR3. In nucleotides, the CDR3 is TGCGCCAGCAGCCAACTAATATCCGGGACTAGCGTCTCCTACGAGCAGTACTTC. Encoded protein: CASSQLISGTSVSYEQYF.

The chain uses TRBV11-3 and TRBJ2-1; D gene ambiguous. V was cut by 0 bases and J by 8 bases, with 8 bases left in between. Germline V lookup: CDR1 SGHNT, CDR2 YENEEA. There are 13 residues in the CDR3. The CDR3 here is CASSLDLRDEQFF. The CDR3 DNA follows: TGTGCCAGCAGCTTAGATCTTAGGGATGAGCAGTTCTTC.

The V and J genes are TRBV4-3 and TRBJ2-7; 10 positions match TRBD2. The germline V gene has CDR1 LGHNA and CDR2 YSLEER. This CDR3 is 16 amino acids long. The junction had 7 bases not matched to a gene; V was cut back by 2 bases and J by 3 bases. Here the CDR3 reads CASSQFGLAGVYEQYF. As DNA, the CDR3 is TGCGCCAGCAGCCAATTTGGGCTAGCGGGAGTCTACGAGCAGTACTTC.

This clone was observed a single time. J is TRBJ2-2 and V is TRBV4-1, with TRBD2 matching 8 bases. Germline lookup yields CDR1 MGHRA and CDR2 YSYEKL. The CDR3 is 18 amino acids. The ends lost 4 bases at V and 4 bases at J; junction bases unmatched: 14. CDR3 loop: CASSLKRESWWVTGELFF. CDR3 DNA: TGCGCCAGCAGCCTAAAGCGGGAGTCGTGGTGGGTCACCGGGGAGCTGTTTTTT.

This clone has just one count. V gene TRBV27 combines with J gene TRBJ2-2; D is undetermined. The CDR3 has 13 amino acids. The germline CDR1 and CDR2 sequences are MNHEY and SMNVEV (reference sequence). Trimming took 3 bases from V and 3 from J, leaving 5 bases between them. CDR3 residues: CASSFADTGELFF. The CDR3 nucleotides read TGTGCCAGCAGTTTCGCAGACACCGGGGAGCTGTTTTTT.

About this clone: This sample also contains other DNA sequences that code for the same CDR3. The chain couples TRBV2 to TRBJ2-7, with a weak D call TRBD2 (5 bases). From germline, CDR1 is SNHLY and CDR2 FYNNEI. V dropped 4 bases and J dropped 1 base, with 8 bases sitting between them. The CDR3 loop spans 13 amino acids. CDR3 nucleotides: TGTGCCAGCAGTGTAGAGCGGTCCTACGAGCAGTACTTC. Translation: CASSVERSYEQYF.

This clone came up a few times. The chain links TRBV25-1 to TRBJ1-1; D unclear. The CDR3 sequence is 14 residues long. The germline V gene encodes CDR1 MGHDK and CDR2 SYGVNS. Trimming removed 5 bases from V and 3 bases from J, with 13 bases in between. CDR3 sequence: CASSPRLLDTEAFF. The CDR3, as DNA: TGTGCCAGCAGTCCCCGTTTGTTGGACACTGAAGCTTTCTTT.

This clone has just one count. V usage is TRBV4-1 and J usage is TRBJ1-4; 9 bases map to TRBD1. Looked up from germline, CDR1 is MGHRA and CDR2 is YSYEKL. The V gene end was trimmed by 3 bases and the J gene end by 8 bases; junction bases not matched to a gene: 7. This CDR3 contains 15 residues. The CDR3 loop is CASSHVGQGQEKLFF. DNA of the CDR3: TGCGCCAGCAGCCATGTCGGACAGGGGCAAGAAAAACTGTTTTTT.

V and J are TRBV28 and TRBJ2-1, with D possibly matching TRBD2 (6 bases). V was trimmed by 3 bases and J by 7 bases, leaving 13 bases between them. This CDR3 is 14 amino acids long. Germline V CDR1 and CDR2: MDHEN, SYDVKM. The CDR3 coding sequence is TGTGCCAGCAGTTTTTGGGAGGAAGTAAATGAGCAGTTCTTC. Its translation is CASSFWEEVNEQFF. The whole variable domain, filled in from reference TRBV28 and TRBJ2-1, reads DVKVTQSSRYLVKRTGEKVFLECVQDMDHENMFWYRQDPGLGLRLIYFSYDVKMKEKGDIPEGYSVSREKKERFSLILESASTNQTSMYLCASSFWEEVNEQFFGPGTRLTVL.

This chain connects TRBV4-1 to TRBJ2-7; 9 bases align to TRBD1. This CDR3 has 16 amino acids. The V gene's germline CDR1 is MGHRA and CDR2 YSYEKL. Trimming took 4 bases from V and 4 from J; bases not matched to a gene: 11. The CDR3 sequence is CASSRGGQGIGYEQYF. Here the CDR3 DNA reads TGCGCCAGCAGCCGGGGGGGACAGGGAATTGGGTACGAGCAGTACTTC.

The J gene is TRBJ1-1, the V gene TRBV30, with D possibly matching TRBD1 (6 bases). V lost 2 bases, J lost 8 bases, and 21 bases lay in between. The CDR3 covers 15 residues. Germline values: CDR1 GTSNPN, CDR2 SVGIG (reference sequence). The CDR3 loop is CAWSTRQEVGAEAFF. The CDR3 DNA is TGTGCCTGGAGTACGCGACAGGAGGTCGGGGCAGAAGCTTTCTTT.

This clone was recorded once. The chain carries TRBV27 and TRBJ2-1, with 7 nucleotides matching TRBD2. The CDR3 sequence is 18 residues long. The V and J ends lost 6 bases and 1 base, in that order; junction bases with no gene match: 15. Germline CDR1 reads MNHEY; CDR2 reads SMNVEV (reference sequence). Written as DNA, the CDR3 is TGTGCCAGCAGGCACCCAACTAGCGCCCGAGGGTCCTACAATGAGCAGTTCTTC. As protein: CASRHPTSARGSYNEQFF.

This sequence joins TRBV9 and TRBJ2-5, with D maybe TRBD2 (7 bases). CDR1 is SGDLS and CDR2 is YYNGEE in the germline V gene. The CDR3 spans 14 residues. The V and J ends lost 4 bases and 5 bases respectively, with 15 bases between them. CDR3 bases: TGTGCCAGCAGCCCGAGGGGGGGCGCGGAGACCCAGTACTTC. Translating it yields CASSPRGGAETQYF.

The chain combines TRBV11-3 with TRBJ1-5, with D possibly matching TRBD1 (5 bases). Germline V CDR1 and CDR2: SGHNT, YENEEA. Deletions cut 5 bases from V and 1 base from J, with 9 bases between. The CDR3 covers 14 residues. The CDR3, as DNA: TGTGCCAGCAGCGACCGGGACAGCAATCAGCCCCAGCATTTT. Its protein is CASSDRDSNQPQHF.